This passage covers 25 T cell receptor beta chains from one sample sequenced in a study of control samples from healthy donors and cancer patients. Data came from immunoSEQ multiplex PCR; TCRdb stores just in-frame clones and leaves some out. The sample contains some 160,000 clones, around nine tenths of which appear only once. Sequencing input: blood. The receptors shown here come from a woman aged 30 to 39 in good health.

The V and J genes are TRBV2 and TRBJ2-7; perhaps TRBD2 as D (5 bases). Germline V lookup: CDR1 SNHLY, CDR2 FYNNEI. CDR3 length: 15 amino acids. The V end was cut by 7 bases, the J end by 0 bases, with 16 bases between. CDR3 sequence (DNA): TGTGCCAGCACCGAAGGAGCGGTAGGCTCCTACGAGCAGTACTTC. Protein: CASTEGAVGSYEQYF.

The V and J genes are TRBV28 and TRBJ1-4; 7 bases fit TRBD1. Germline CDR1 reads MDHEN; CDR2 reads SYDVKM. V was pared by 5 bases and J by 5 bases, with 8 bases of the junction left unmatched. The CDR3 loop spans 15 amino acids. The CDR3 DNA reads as TGTGCCAGCAGTGCTAACAGGGGAGGGAATGAAAAACTGTTTTTT. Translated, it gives CASSANRGGNEKLFF.

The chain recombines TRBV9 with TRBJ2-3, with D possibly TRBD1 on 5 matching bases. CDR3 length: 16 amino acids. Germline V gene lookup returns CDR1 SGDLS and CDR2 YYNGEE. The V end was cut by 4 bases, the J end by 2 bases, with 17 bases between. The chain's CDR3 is CASSPHDSDHTDTQYF. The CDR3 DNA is TGTGCCAGCAGCCCCCACGACAGTGATCACACAGATACGCAGTATTTT.

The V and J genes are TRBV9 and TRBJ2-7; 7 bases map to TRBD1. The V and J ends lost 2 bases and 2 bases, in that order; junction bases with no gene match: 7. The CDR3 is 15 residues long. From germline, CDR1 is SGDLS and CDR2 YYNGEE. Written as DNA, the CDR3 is TGTGCCAGCAGCGTCTTCCCGGGACAGACCTACGAGCAGTACTTC. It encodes CASSVFPGQTYEQYF.

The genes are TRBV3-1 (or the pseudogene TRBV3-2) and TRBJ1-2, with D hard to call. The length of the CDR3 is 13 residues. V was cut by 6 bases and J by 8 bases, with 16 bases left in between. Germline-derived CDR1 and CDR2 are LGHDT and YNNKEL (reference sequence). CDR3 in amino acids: CASSHNRQAGYTF. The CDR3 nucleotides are TGTGCCAGCAGTCATAACCGGCAGGCCGGCTACACCTTC.

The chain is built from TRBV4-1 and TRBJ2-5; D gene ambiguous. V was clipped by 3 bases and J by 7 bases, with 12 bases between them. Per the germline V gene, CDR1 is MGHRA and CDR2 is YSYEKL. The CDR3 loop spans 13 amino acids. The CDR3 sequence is CASSQVGGGTQYF. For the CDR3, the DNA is TGCGCCAGCAGCCAGGTGGGCGGCGGGACCCAGTACTTC.

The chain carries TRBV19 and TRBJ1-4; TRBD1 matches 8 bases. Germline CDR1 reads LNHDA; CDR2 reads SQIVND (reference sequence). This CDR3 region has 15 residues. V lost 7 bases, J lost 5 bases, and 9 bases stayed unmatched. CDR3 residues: CASTSTGQGNEKLFF. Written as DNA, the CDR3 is TGTGCCAGTACCTCTACCGGACAGGGAAATGAAAAACTGTTTTTT.

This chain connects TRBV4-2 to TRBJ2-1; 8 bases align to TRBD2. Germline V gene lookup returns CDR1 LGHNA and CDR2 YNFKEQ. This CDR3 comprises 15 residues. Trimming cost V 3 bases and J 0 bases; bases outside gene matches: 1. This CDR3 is CASSQSGSSYNEQFF. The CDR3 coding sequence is TGTGCCAGCAGCCAGAGCGGGAGCTCCTACAATGAGCAGTTCTTC.

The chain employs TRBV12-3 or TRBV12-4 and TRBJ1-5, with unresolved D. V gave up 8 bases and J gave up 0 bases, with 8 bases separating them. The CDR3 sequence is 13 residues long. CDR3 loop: CASRLGSNQPQHF. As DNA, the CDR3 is TGTGCCAGCCGGCTGGGTAGCAATCAGCCCCAGCATTTT.

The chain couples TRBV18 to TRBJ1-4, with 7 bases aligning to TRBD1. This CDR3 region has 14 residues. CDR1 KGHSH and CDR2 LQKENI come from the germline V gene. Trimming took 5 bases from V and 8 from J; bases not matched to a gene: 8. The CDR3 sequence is CASSVQGSREKLFF. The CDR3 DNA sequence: TGTGCCAGCTCAGTACAGGGGTCCCGAGAAAAACTGTTTTTT.

In DNA, the CDR3 is TGCGCCAGCACCACAGGTTATAGCAATCAGCCCCAGCATTTT. As protein: CASTTGYSNQPQHF. This rearrangement joins TRBV10-2 to TRBJ1-5, with D perhaps matching TRBD1 (5 bases). Germline CDR1 reads WSHSY; CDR2 reads SAAADI. The ends were cut back, 7 bases at V and 0 bases at J, with 10 bases in the middle. The CDR3 extends over 14 amino acids.

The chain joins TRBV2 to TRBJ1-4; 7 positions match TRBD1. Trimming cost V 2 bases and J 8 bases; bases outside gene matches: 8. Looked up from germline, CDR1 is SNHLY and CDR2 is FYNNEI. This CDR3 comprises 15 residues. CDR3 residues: CASSEWGPGGEKLFF. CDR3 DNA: TGTGCCAGCAGTGAATGGGGACCAGGGGGGGAAAAACTGTTTTTT.

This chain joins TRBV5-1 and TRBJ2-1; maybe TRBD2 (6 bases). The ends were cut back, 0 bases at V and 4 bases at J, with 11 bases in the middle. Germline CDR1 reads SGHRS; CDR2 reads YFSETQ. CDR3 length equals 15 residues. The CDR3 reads CASSLEGGAYNEQFF. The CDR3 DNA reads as TGCGCCAGCAGCTTGGAGGGCGGGGCGTACAATGAGCAGTTCTTC.

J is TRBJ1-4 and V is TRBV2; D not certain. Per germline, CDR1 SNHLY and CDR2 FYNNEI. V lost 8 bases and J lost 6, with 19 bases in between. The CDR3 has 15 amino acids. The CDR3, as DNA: TGTGCCAGCGATCGTGCAGGAAGGAGGGATGAAAAACTGTTTTTT. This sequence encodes CASDRAGRRDEKLFF.

The DNA of the CDR3 is TGTGCCAGCAGTCCCGCGACAGGGGGGAGAGAAAAACTGTTTTTT. Its translation: CASSPATGGREKLFF. The chain carries TRBV28 and TRBJ1-4; 9 positions agree with TRBD1. The CDR3 has 15 residues. The germline gives CDR1 MDHEN, CDR2 SYDVKM. V was pared by 5 bases and J by 8 bases, with 9 bases of the junction left unmatched.

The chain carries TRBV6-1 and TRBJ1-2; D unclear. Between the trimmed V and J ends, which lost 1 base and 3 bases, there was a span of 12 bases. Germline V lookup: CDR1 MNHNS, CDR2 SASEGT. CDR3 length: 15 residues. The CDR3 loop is CASSEGSGRDYGYTF. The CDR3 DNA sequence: TGTGCCAGCAGTGAAGGGTCTGGGCGAGACTATGGCTACACCTTC.

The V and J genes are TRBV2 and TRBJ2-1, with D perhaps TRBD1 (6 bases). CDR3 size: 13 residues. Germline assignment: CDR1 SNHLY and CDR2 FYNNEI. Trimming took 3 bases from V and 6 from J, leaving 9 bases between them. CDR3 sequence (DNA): TGTGCCAGCAGTGATCTACAGGGCAATGAGCAGTTCTTC. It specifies CASSDLQGNEQFF.

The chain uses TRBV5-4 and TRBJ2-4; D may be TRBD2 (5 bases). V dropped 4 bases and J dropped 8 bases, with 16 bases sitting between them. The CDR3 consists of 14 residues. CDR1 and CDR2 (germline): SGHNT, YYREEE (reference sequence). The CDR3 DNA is TGTGCCAGCAGCCGGACCATTCAGGAGGACATTCAGTACTTC. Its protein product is CASSRTIQEDIQYF.

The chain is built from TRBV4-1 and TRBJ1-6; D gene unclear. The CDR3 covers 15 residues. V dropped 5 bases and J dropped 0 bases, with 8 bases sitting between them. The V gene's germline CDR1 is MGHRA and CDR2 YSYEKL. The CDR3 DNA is TGCGCCAGCAGCTACGGGAGCTCCTATAATTCACCCCTCCACTTT. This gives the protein CASSYGSSYNSPLHF.

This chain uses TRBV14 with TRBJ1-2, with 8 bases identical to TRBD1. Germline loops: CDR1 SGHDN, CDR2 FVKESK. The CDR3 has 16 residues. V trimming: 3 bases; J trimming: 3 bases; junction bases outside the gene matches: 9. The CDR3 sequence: CASSQTGTGAHYGYTF. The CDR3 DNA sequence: TGTGCCAGCAGCCAGACCGGGACAGGTGCACACTATGGCTACACCTTC.

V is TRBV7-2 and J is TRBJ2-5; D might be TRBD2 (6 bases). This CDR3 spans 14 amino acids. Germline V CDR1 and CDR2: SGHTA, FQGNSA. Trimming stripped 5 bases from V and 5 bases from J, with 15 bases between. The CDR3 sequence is CASSPRSGRETQYF. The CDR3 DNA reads TGTGCCAGCAGCCCCCGTAGCGGCAGGGAGACCCAGTACTTC.

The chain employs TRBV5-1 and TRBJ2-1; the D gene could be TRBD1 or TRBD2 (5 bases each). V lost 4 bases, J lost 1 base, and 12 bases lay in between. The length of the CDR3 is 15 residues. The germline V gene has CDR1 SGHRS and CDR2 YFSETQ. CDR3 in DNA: TGCGCCAGCAGCCCGGGACCCCCTTCCTACAATGAGCAGTTCTTC. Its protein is CASSPGPPSYNEQFF.

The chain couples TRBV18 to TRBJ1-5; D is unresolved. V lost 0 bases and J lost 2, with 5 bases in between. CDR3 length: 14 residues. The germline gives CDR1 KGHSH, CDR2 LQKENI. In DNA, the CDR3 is TGTGCCAGCTCACCACCGCAGGGCAATCAGCCCCAGCATTTT. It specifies CASSPPQGNQPQHF.

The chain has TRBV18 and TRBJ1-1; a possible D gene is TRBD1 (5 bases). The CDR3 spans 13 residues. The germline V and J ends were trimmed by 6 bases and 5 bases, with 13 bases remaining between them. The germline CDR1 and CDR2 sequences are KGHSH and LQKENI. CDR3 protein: CASSRNPGTEAFF. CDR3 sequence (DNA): TGTGCCAGCTCCCGCAACCCAGGGACTGAAGCTTTCTTT.

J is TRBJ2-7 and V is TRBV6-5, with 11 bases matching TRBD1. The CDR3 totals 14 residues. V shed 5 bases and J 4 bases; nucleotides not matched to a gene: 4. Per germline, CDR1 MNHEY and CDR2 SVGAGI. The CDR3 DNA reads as TGTGCCAGCAGTCGGGACAGGGGGGTGTACGAGCAGTACTTC. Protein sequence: CASSRDRGVYEQYF.